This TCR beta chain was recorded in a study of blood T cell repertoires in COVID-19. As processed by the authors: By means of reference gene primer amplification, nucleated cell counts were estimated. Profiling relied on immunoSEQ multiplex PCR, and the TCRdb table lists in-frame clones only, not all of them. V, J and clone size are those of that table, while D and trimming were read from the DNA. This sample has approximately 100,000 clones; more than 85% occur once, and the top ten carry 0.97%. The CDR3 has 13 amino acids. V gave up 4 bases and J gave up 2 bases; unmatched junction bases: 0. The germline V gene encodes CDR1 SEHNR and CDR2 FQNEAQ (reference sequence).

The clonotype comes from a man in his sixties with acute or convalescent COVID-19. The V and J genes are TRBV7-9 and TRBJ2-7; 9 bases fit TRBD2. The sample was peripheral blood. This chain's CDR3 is CASSSSGAYEQYF. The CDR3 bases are TGTGCCAGCAGCTCTAGCGGGGCCTACGAGCAGTACTTC.